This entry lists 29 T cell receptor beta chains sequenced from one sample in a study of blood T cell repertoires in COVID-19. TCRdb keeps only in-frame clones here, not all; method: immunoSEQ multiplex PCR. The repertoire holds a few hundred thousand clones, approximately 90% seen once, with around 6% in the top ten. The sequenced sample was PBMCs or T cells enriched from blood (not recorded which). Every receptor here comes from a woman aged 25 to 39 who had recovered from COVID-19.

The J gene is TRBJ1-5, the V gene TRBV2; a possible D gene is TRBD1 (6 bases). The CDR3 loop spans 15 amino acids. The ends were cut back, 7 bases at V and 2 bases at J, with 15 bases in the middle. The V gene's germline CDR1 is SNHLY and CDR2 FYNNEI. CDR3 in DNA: TGTGCCAGCACCTACAGGGAGAAAGGCAATCAGCCCCAGCATTTT. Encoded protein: CASTYREKGNQPQHF.

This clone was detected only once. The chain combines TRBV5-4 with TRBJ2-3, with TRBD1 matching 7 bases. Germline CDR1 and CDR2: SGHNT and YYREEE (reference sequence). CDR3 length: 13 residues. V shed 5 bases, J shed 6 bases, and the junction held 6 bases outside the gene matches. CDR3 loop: CASRPTGSDTQYF. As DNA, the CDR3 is TGTGCCAGCAGACCGACAGGGTCCGATACGCAGTATTTT.

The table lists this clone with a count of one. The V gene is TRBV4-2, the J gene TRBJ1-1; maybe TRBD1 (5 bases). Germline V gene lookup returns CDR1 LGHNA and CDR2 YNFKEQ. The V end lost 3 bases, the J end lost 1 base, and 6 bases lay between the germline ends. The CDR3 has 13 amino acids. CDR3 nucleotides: TGTGCCAGCAGCCAGGGGCCGAACACTGAAGCTTTCTTT. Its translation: CASSQGPNTEAFF.

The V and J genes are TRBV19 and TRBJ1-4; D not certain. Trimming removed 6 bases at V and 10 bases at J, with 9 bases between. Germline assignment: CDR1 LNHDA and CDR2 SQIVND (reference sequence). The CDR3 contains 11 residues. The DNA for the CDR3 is TGTGCCAGTAGCGTTGCGGGAAAACTGTTTTTT. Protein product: CASSVAGKLFF.

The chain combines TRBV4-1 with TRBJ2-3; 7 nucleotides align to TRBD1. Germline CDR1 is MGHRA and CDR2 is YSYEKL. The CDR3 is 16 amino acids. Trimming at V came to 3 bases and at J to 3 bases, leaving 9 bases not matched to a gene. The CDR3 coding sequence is TGCGCCAGCAGCCAGGAACAGGGGTTTTGGACAGATACGCAGTATTTT. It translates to CASSQEQGFWTDTQYF.

The CDR3 region is CASSLRRGGDTEAFF. CDR3 DNA: TGTGCCAGCAGCCTGCGCCGGGGAGGGGACACTGAAGCTTTCTTT. The gene calls are TRBV5-4 and TRBJ1-1; tentatively, D is TRBD1 (5 bases). Germline assignment: CDR1 SGHNT and CDR2 YYREEE (reference sequence). The V gene lost 4 bases and the J gene lost 3 bases, with 16 bases spanning the gap. The CDR3 covers 15 residues. The full variable domain, its missing parts supplied by reference TRBV5-4 and TRBJ1-1, is ETGVTQSPTHLIKTRGQQVTLRCSSQSGHNTVSWYQQALGQGPQFIFQYYREEENGRGNFPPRFSGLQFPNYSSELNVNALELDDSALYLCASSLRRGGDTEAFFGQGTRLTVV.

Here the CDR3 DNA reads TGTGCCAGTAGCCACGGGACAGGGTCCTACGAGCAGTACTTC. The encoded protein is CASSHGTGSYEQYF. J is TRBJ2-7 and V is TRBV19, with TRBD1 identical over 9 bases. Germline V gives CDR1 LNHDA, CDR2 SQIVND (reference sequence). J was trimmed by 1 base and V by 6 bases; bases with no gene match: 4. This CDR3 is built from 14 residues.

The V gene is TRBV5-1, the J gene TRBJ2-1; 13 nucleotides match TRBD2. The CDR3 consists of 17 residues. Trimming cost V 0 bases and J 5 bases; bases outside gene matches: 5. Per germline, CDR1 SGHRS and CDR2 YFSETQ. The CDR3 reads CASSLAGGTSGNNEQFF. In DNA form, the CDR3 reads TGCGCCAGCAGCTTGGCCGGTGGGACTAGCGGGAACAATGAGCAGTTCTTC.

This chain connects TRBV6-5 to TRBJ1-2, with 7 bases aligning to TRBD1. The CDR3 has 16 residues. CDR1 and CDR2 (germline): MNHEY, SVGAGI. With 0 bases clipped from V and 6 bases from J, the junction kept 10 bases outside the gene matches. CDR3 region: CASSYSRSGGKDGYTF. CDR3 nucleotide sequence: TGTGCCAGCAGTTACTCGAGGTCAGGGGGTAAGGATGGCTACACCTTC.

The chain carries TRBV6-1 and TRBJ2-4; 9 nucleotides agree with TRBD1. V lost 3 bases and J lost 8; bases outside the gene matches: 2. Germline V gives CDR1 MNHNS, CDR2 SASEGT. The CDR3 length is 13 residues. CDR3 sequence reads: CASSDDRGDIQYF. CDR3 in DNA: TGTGCCAGCAGTGATGACAGGGGGGACATTCAGTACTTC.

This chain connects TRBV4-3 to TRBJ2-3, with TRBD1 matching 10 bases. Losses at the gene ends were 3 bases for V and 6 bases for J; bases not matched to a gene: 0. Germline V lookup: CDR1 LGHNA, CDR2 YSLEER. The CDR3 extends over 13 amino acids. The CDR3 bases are TGCGCCAGCAGCCAGGACAGGGGGGATACGCAGTATTTT. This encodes CASSQDRGDTQYF.

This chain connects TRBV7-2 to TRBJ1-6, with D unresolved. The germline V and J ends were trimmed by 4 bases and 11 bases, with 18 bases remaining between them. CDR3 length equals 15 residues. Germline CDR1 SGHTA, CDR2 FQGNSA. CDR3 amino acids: CASSSDGGVGTPLHF. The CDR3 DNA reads TGTGCCAGCAGCTCGGACGGCGGGGTGGGTACACCCCTCCACTTT.

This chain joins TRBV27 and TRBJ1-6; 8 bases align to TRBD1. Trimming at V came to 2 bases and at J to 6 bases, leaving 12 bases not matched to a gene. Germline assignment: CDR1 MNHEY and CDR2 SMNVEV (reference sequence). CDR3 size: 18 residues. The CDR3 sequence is CASSLPRPGGAGNSPLHF. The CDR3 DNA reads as TGTGCCAGCAGTTTACCTCGCCCAGGGGGCGCAGGTAATTCACCCCTCCACTTT.

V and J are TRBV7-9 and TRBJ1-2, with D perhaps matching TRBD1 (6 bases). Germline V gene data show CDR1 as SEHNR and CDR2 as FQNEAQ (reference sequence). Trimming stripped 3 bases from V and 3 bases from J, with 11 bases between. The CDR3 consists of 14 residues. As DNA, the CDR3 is TGTGCCAGCAGCTTTCGGGACAATGACTATGGCTACACCTTC. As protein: CASSFRDNDYGYTF. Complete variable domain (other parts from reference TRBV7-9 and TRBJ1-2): DTGVSQNPRHKITKRGQNVTFRCDPISEHNRLYWYRQTLGQGPEFLTYFQNEAQLEKSRLLSDRFSAERPKGSFSTLEIQRTEQGDSAMYLCASSFRDNDYGYTFGSGTRLTVV.

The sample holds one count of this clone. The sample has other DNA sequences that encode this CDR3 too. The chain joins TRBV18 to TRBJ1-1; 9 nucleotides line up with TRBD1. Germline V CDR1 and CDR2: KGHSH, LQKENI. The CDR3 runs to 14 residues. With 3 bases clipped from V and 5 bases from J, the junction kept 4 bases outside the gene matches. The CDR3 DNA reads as TGTGCCAGCTCACCCCTGGACAGGGGAACTGAAGCTTTCTTT. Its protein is CASSPLDRGTEAFF.

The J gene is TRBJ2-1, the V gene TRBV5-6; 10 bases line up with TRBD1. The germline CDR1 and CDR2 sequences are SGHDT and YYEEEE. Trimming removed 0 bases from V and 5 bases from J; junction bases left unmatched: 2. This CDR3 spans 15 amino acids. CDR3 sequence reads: CASSLVGTGDNEQFF. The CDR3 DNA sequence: TGTGCCAGCAGCTTGGTGGGGACAGGGGACAATGAGCAGTTCTTC.

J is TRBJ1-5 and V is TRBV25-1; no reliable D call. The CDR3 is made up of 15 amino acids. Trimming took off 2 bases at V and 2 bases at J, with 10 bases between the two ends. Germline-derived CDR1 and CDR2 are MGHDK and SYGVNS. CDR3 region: CASSEPGLGNQPQHF. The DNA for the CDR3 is TGTGCCAGCAGTGAACCGGGTTTGGGCAATCAGCCCCAGCATTTT.

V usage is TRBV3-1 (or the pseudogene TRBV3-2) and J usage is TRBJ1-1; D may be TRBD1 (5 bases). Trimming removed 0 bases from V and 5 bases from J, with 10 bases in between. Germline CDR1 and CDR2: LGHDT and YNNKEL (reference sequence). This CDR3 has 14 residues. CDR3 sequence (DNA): TGTGCCAGCAGCCAAGATCCGGGGGGGACTGAAGCTTTCTTT. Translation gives CASSQDPGGTEAFF.

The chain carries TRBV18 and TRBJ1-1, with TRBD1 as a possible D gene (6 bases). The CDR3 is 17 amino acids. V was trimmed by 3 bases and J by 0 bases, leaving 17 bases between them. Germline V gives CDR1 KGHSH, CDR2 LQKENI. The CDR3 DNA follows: TGTGCCAGCTCACCCGGATCCCCAGGGGCCCTGAACACTGAAGCTTTCTTT. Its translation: CASSPGSPGALNTEAFF.

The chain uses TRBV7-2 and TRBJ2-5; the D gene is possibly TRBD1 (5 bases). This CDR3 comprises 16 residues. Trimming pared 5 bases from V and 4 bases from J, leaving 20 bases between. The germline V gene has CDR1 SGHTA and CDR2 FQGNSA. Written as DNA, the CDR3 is TGTGCCAGCAGCCAGACGGACACCAGGGTGGGAGAGACCCAGTACTTC. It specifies CASSQTDTRVGETQYF.

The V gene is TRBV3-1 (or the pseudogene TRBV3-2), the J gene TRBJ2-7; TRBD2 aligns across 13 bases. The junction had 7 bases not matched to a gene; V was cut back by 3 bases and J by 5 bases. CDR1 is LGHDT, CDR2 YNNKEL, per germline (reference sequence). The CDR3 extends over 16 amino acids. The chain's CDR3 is CASSHPLAGGLDEQYF. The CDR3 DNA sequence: TGTGCCAGCAGCCATCCACTAGCGGGGGGGCTGGACGAGCAGTACTTC.

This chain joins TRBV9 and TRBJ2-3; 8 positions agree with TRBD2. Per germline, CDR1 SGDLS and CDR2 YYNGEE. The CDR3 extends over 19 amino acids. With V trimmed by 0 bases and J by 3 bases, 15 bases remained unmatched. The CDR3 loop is CASSVVEVEASGLTDTQYF. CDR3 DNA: TGTGCCAGCAGCGTAGTCGAGGTGGAGGCTAGCGGGTTGACAGATACGCAGTATTTT. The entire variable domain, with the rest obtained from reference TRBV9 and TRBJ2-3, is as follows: DSGVTQTPKHLITATGQRVTLRCSPRSGDLSVYWYQQSLDQGLQFLIQYYNGEERAKGNILERFSAQQFPDLHSELNLSSLELGDSALYFCASSVVEVEASGLTDTQYFGPGTRLTVL.

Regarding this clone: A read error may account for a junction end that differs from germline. DNA of the CDR3: TGTGCCAGCAGTTTGACCGGGACAGGGCGTAGCTCCTATAATTCACTCCTCCACTTT. This codes for CASSLTGTGRSSYNSLLHF. The chain has TRBV6-2 or TRBV6-3 and TRBJ1-6; 9 nucleotides match TRBD1. In germline, CDR1 is MNHEY, CDR2 SVGEGT. The length of the CDR3 is 19 residues.

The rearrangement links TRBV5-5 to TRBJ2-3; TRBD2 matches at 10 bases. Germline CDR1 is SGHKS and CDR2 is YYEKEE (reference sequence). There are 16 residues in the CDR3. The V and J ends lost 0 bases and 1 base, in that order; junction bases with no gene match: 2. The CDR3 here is CASSLELAGGTDTQYF. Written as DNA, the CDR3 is TGTGCCAGCAGCTTGGAGCTAGCGGGGGGCACAGATACGCAGTATTTT.

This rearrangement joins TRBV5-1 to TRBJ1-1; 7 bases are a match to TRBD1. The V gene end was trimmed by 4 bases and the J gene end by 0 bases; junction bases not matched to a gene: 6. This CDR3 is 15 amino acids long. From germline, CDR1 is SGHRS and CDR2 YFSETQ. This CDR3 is CASSVSGQLNTEAFF. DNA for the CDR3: TGCGCCAGCAGCGTATCGGGACAGTTGAACACTGAAGCTTTCTTT.

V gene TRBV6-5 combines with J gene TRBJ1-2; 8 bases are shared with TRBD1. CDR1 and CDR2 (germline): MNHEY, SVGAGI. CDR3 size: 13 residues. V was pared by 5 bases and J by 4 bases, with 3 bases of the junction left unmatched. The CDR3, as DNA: TGTGCCAGCAGTAATCAGGGGGCCTATGGCTACACCTTC. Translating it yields CASSNQGAYGYTF.

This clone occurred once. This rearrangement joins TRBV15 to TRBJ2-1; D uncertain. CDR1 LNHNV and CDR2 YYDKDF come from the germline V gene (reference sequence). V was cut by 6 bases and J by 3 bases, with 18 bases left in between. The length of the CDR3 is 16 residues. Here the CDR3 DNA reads TGTGCCACCAGAGACCTACTCCTAGATTTCTACAATGAGCAGTTCTTC. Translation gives CATRDLLLDFYNEQFF.

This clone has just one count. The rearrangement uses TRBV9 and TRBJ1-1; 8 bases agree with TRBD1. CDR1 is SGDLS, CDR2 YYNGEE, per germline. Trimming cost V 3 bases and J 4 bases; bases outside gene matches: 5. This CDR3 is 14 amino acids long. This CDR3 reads CASSAWTGPTEAFF. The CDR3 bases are TGTGCCAGCAGCGCCTGGACAGGGCCCACTGAAGCTTTCTTT.

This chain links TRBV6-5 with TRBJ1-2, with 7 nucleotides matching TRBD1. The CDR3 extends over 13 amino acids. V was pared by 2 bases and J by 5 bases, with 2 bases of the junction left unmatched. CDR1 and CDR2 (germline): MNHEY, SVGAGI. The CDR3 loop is CASSYGGQYGYTF. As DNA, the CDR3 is TGTGCCAGCAGTTACGGGGGACAGTATGGCTACACCTTC.